This TCR beta chain comes out of a study of beta chain features in type 1 diabetes. Study-wide context: Cells sorted and examined across all samples totaled more than 90,000,000.

Expressed TCRB transcripts were sequenced after all isolated RNA was converted to cDNA. TCRdb keeps only in-frame clones here, not all; method: immunoSEQ multiplex PCR. The sample shows 300,000 or so clones, roughly 12% of them seen only once. Study-wide points: Reduced insertions and increased deletions marked VDJ junctions in type 1 diabetes patients. Moderately but significantly shorter TCRB CDR3s were found in Type 1 diabetes patients in all four CD4+ subsets.

Sorting produced populations that all topped 95% purity. In the case of this clone: Its antigen is still unknown.

V was shortened by 4 bases and J by 3 bases, with 5 bases between the two germline ends. This CDR3 is built from 12 residues. CDR1 and CDR2 (germline): SGDLS, YYNGEE. Sequenced sample: naive CD4+ T cells from blood. This TCR was sampled from a woman younger than 30 with type 1 diabetes. The chain carries TRBV9 and TRBJ1-5, with D unclear. The CDR3 sequence: CASSTDNQPQHF. The CDR3 nucleotides read TGTGCCAGCAGCACTGACAATCAGCCCCAGCATTTT.